This TCR beta chain was captured by sequencing in a study of T cell clones after liver transplantation. Study information: Three of eight recipients were HCV-positive; others had non-autoimmune, non-viral indications.

CD3+CD4+ and CD3+CD8+ cells were FACS-sorted from thawed unstimulated PBMCs. In the case of this clone: Antigen unknown.

Study-wide results and limits: The donor-reactive repertoire was only partly measurable in a couple of subjects, lacking donor cells.

The CDR3 has 15 residues. Trimming removed 0 bases at V and 8 bases at J, with 17 bases between. Germline-derived CDR1 and CDR2 are SGDLS and YYNGEE. Generated by immunoSEQ multiplex PCR, the TCRdb table keeps only in-frame clones and is missing some. Of about 20,000 clones in the sample, approximately 93% are singletons; the top ten hold roughly 25%. This rearrangement joins TRBV9 to TRBJ1-2; weak D call: TRBD1 (6 bases). The receptor's source is a human patient who received a liver transplant. These T cells may partly come from the graft donor. The sequencing used CD8+ T cells from blood, collected around 25 months after liver transplant. CDR3 nucleotide sequence: TGTGCCAGCAGCGTAGCTACGGGGGGCGCACAAGGCTACACCTTC. Translation: CASSVATGGAQGYTF.